Shown below are 14 T cell receptor beta chains from a single sample sequenced in a study of CD8+ T cells in alopecia areata. The sequencing template was cDNA reverse transcribed from extracted RNA. Produced via immunoSEQ multiplex PCR; TCRdb's table is partial and in-frame only. The profile covers around 290,000 clones, none occurring a single time. Cells that came from pooled cutaneous lymph nodes were sorted using CD4, CD8alpha, NKG2D, NKG2ACE and other markers. Specimen: CD4+ T cells sorted from a lymph node. Receptors originate from a C3H/HeJ mouse with alopecia areata. Strain MHC haplotype: H2-k.

Regarding this clone: Germline and genes here are mouse. Read sequence stops 4 residues before the CDR3 end, and the germline J gene provides the missing end. This chain connects TRBV1 to TRBJ2-7; TRBD2 agrees at 8 bases. V lost 6 bases, J lost 2 bases, and 6 bases stayed unmatched. Per the germline V gene, CDR1 is NSQYPW and CDR2 is LRSPGD (reference sequence). The CDR3 covers 14 residues. Partial CDR3 DNA: TGCACCTGCAGCCCCGGGACTGGTCCCTAT. This translates into CTCSPGTGPY. The CDR3 reads in full as CTCSPGTGPYEQYF.

This clone was counted a few times. Each gene name is a mouse one. The DNA ends 4 residues before the CDR3 does, and the rest of the CDR3 is filled in from the germline J gene. The sample contains more than one DNA sequence encoding this CDR3. The chain recombines TRBV13-1 with TRBJ1-2; 8 bases align to TRBD1. Trimming removed 2 bases from V and 4 bases from J; junction bases left unmatched: 4. The CDR3 spans 14 residues. Per germline, CDR1 NSHNY and CDR2 SYGAGN. The CDR3 bases that were read are TGTGCCAGCAGTGAGGACAGGGTAGGCTCC. Translation: CASSEDRVGS. The entire CDR3 is CASSEDRVGSDYTF.

This clone was detected ten times or more. Genes here carry mouse names. CDR3 amino acids: CASSWDRNSDYTF. The sequenced part of the CDR3 DNA is TGTGCTAGCAGCTGGGACAGAAACTCC. The chain has TRBV17 and TRBJ1-2; 7 bases fit TRBD1. The read stops 4 residues short of the end of the CDR3; the missing end is completed from the germline J gene. Germline V gene lookup returns CDR1 MNHDT and CDR2 YYDKIL. The CDR3 runs to 13 residues. V trimming: 6 bases; J trimming: 1 base; junction bases outside the gene matches: 2.

Details on this clone: A read error may be the cause here, since a much bigger clone is one base away. Gene and germline names: mouse. The CDR3 extends 4 residues past the end of the read, so its final part is completed from the germline J gene. The gene calls are TRBV4 and TRBJ2-7; tentatively, D is TRBD1 (5 bases). The CDR3 has 11 amino acids. Germline-derived CDR1 and CDR2 are LGHDT and YNNKQL (reference sequence). The covered CDR3 bases are TGTGCCAGCAGGGACAATTAT. Translated: CASRDNY. The entire CDR3 reads CASRDNYEQYF.

This clone was observed a handful of times. Gene and germline names: mouse. The read halts 4 residues ahead of the CDR3 end, with the missing end drawn from the germline J gene. Other DNA sequences in this sample translate to the same CDR3. V and J are TRBV19 and TRBJ1-1; D gene unclear. The V end was cut by 5 bases, the J end by 0 bases, with 2 bases between. The length of the CDR3 is 11 residues. Looked up from germline, CDR1 is FNHDT and CDR2 is SITEND (reference sequence). The CDR3 sequence: CASRQNTEVFF. CDR3 DNA, as far as it was read: TGTGCCAGCAGGCAGAACACA.

The table lists this clone with a few counts. The listed genes are named as in mouse. The sequence runs out 4 residues before the end of the CDR3; the remainder is reconstructed from the germline J gene. The chain combines TRBV19 with TRBJ2-3; 10 bases line up with TRBD1. The V segment lost 4 bases and the J segment 1 base; nucleotides outside the gene matches: 3. The CDR3 runs to 15 residues. Germline CDR1 is FNHDT and CDR2 is SITEND (reference sequence). The CDR3 bases that were read are TGTGCCAGCAGTTTCGGGACAGGGGGTGCAGAA. It specifies CASSFGTGGAE. Given in full, the CDR3 is CASSFGTGGAETLYF.

Concerning this clone itself: The gene names given are mouse names. The read falls 4 residues short of the CDR3 end, and the missing part is taken from the germline J gene. The rearrangement joins TRBV1 to TRBJ2-1; 8 bases agree with TRBD1. Trimming removed 4 bases from V and 2 bases from J; junction bases left unmatched: 4. Germline V lookup: CDR1 NSQYPW, CDR2 LRSPGD (reference sequence). CDR3 length: 15 residues. The CDR3 loop is CTCSDRGMDYAEQFF. The part of the CDR3 DNA that was read is TGCACCTGCAGTGACAGGGGGATGGACTATGCT.

Note on this clone: The gene symbols are mouse symbols. Here the CDR3 reads CASSWTGEGAETLYF. The CDR3 DNA, read in part, is TGTGCCAGCAGTTGGACTGGGGAAGGGGCAGAA. The chain carries TRBV13-1 and TRBJ2-3; 9 bases match TRBD2. The read falls 4 residues short of the CDR3 end, and the missing part is taken from the germline J gene. V was pared by 4 bases and J by 3 bases, with 6 bases of the junction left unmatched. This CDR3 comprises 15 residues. CDR1 NSHNY and CDR2 SYGAGN come from the germline V gene.

This clone was seen more than once but under ten times. Any gene name here is a mouse gene name. The read terminates 4 residues before the CDR3 end, so the remaining end is supplied by the germline J gene. The sample holds other DNA sequences that translate to the same CDR3. V is TRBV13-1 and J is TRBJ1-1, with 9 bases fitting TRBD1. V shed 3 bases and J 3 bases; nucleotides not matched to a gene: 6. Looked up from germline, CDR1 is NSHNY and CDR2 is SYGAGN. This CDR3 contains 15 residues. The CDR3 bases that were read are TGTGCCAGCAGTGGAACAGGGGGCGCAGACACA. Its translation is CASSGTGGADT. The full CDR3 protein reads CASSGTGGADTEVFF.

This clone has a handful of counts. Gene and germline names: mouse. The CDR3 end falls 4 residues outside the read, so it is completed with the germline J gene. Other DNA sequences in this specimen translate into the identical CDR3. This chain joins TRBV1 and TRBJ2-7, with D tentatively TRBD2 (6 bases). CDR1 and CDR2 from the germline V gene are NSQYPW and LRSPGD (reference sequence). This CDR3 has 13 residues. The chain's CDR3 is CTCSAAGGYEQYF. The part of the CDR3 DNA that was read is TGCACCTGCAGTGCAGCGGGGGGATAT.

A remark on this clone: Gene names are mouse gene names. The read is 4 residues too short to cover the CDR3 end, so that end is filled in from the germline J gene. The rearrangement uses TRBV13-2 and TRBJ2-5; 12 bases are a match to TRBD2. This CDR3 has 14 amino acids. Germline loops: CDR1 NNHNN, CDR2 SYGAGS (reference sequence). CDR3 amino acids: CASGGTGGPDTQYF. The sequenced part of the CDR3 DNA is TGTGCCAGCGGGGGGACTGGGGGGCCAGAC.

This clone has more than one count but fewer than ten. Any gene name here is a mouse gene name. The read finishes 3 residues shy of the CDR3 end, and the germline J gene is used to complete it. The rearrangement joins TRBV13-1 to TRBJ1-3; 8 bases are a match to TRBD1. The CDR3 runs to 15 residues. CDR1 is NSHNY and CDR2 is SYGAGN in the germline V gene. V dropped 0 bases and J dropped 7; count of bases not matched to a gene: 6. The DNA read from the CDR3 is TGTGCCAGCAGTGATGCCGACAGGGGTCCCAATACG. It yields the protein CASSDADRGPNT. The CDR3 in its entirety is CASSDADRGPNTLYF.

To note about this clone: All gene names here are mouse names. CDR3 sequence: CASGDGTGRDAEQFF. The CDR3 bases that were read are TGTGCCAGCGGTGACGGGACAGGGAGGGATGCT. The chain recombines TRBV13-2 with TRBJ2-1, with 9 bases matching TRBD1. With the read ending 4 residues before the CDR3 end, the germline J gene is used to fill in that end. Germline CDR1 NNHNN, CDR2 SYGAGS (reference sequence). After removal of 2 bases from V and 5 bases from J, the junction contained 5 bases not matched to a gene. The CDR3 length is 15 residues.

With respect to this clone: The listed genes are named as in mouse. Read data end 4 residues before the CDR3 end; the end is taken from the germline J gene. This chain uses TRBV29 with TRBJ1-2, with TRBD1 matching 7 bases. This CDR3 region has 12 residues. CDR1 MSHET and CDR2 SYDVDS come from the germline V gene. Trimming cost V 9 bases and J 0 bases; bases outside gene matches: 1. This chain's CDR3 is CARGTANSDYTF. CDR3 DNA (partial): TGTGCTAGGGGGACAGCAAACTCC.